The sequence of this TCR beta chain was determined in a study of T cells in Graves' hyperthyroidism and ophthalmopathy (dated 2019 in TCRdb). With respect to the entire study: Peripheral blood samples were taken at initial diagnosis, before any treatment was given. Prospective prediction of ophthalmopathy was tested in an independent validation cohort of 18 to 20 hyperthyroidism patients and roughly 16 patients who later progressed to ophthalmopathy. To identify TCR V-J signatures that set the groups apart, the researchers used a discovery cohort of roughly 100 patients, made up of roughly 40 with Graves' ophthalmopathy and 57 with stable Graves' hyperthyroidism. The 75 to 100 discovery patients were divided at random into training and test sets in a 7:3 ratio. After sampling, hyperthyroidism patients received methimazole starting at 30 mg daily, and ophthalmopathy patients received high-dose intravenous methylprednisolone. Thyroid tissue and blood T-cell repertoires from roughly six Graves' hyperthyroidism patients were also compared in the study. According to the paper, TCR Vbeta CDR3 sequencing was carried out on some 140 peripheral blood samples, which came from fewer than 50 ophthalmopathy, 75 to 80 hyperthyroidism and some 17 progressor patients.

Broad study findings and their caveats: During validation, the model predicted progression to ophthalmopathy a median of around six months ahead of onset, with around 71% sensitivity and more than 72% specificity. Sample size was not statistically predetermined, and investigators were not blinded to group allocation. In cross-validation, a model built on a 13 V-J signature told ophthalmopathy apart from stable hyperthyroidism with less than 90% sensitivity and roughly 83% specificity, and in testing the same model reached 80%/75%. Blood samples also contained most of the expanded thyroid clonotypes (frequency above 0.001), which suggests that blood repertoires may reflect thyroid immune responses.

This clonotype was detected ten times or more. Its antigen is not yet known. No base quality information exists; no much larger clone differs at one position. The germline V gene provides CDR1 MDHEN and CDR2 SYDVKM. V is cut by 5 bases and J by 0 bases, and the space between the germline ends is 14 bases. Spanning cysteine to phenylalanine, the CDR3 consists of 16 amino acids. The only DNA kept is the CDR3, 48 bases in frame from the first base. Ophthalmopathy patients had moderately to severely active disease, Clinical Activity Score of at least 3, NOSPECS grade of at least 4, and duration under 3 months. Exclusion was applied to patients with uncontrolled infections, other autoimmune diseases, pregnancy or lactation. Diagnoses were based on clinical symptoms, serum thyroxine and TRAb, thyroid ultrasound and orbital computed tomography. PBMCs were separated from about 10 ml of fresh peripheral blood using Ficoll-Paque density gradient centrifugation. Trizol reagent was used to extract total RNA, and RNA quality was then checked on an Agilent 2100 Bioanalyzer.

TCR beta CDR3 regions were amplified from RNA transcripts. The first round of RT-PCR for the TCR CDR3 was performed with the HTBI primer set and the Qiagen OneStep RT-PCR kit. Libraries were constructed in a second round of multiplex PCR, after which size selection and purification were carried out. Libraries were sequenced paired-end with 100 bp reads on an Illumina HiSeq2000. On the study's bioinformatics: SOAPnuke was used to process the raw data, removing reads that contained adapters or uncalled bases, had a mean Phred below 15, or lacked an exact match to the constant primer or identifier. COPE v1.2.5 was used to merge the high-quality paired reads, and each unique nucleotide sequence was defined as a clonotype. Clonotypes were aligned to IMGT TRBV, TRBD and TRBJ reference segments using MiTCR v1.1. The analysis included only V-J combinations with a frequency above 0.0001, which together covered around 99% of the repertoires. The TCS score was defined as the ratio of F50 (clonal expansion) to E x V (chaos), calculated using BLOSUM62-based TCRdist between CDR3 peptides within each V-J. Welch's t-statistics and random forest reduced around 550 V-J features to 10 to 15, which were used in a naive Bayes classifier (R e1071). Thyroid-blood repertoire similarity was quantified with the Morisita-Horn index. The public sequencing data were trimmed at Q25 with fastp and processed into clonotypes with MiXCR by TCRdb, which kept only in-frame beta chains. One record per CDR3 amino acid sequence lists the most common genes and DNA. None of the V and J calls come from the authors' own analysis; TCRdb made them. For this sample there are hundreds of thousands of distinct CDR3 sequences; around 15% appear just once. The ten largest account for about 4.5% of the sample.

Sequencing was performed on blood. This clonotype originated in a woman in her 40s with Graves' ophthalmopathy. Rearrangement joined TRBV28 to TRBJ1-3, with the D gene call left open. The CDR3 here reads CASSSTEEISGNTIYF. In nucleotides, the sequence is TGTGCCAGCAGTAGCACCGAGGAAATCTCTGGAAACACCATATATTTT.